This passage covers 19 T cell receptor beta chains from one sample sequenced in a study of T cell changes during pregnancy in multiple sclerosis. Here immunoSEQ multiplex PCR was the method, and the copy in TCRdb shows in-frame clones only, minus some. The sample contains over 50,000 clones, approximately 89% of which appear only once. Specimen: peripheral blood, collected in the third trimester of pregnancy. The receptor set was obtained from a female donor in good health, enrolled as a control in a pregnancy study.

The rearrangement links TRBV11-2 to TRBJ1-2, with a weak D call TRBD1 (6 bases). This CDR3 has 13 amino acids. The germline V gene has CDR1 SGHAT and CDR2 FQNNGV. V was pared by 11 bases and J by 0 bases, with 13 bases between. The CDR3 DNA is TGTGCCGTCACAGGGCCTACTAACTATGGCTACACCTTC. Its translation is CAVTGPTNYGYTF.

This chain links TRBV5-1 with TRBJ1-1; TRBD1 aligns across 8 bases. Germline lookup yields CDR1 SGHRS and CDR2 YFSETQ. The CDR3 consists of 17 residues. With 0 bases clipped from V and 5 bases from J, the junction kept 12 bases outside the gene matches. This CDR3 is CASSLGRGLHIPTEAFF. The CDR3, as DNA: TGCGCCAGCAGCTTGGGCAGGGGGCTTCATATACCAACTGAAGCTTTCTTT.

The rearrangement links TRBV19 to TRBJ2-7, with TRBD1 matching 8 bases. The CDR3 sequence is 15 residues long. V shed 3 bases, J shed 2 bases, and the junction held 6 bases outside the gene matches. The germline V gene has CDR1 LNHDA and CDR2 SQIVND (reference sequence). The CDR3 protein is CASSIGGQATYEQYF. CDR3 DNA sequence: TGTGCCAGTAGTATCGGGGGACAGGCCACCTACGAGCAGTACTTC. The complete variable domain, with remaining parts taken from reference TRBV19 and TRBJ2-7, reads DGGITQSPKYLFRKEGQNVTLSCEQNLNHDAMYWYRQDPGQGLRLIYYSQIVNDFQKGDIAEGYSVSREKKESFPLTVTSAQKNPTAFYLCASSIGGQATYEQYFGPGTRLTVT.

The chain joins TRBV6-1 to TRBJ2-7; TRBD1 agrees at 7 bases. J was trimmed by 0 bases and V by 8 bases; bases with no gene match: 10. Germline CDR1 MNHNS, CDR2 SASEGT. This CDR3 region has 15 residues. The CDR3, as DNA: TGTGCCAGCCTCCCGGACAGGCTACTCTCCTACGAGCAGTACTTC. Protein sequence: CASLPDRLLSYEQYF.

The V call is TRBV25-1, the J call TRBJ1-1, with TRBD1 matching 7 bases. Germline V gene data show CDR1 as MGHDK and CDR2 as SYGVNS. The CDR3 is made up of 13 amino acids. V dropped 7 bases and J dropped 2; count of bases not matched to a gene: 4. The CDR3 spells CASTYRGNTEAFF. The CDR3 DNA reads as TGTGCCAGCACTTACAGGGGTAACACTGAAGCTTTCTTT.

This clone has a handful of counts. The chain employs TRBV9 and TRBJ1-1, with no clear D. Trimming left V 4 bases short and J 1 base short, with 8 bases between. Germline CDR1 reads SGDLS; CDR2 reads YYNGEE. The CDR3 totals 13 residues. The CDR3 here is CASSLDTNTEAFF. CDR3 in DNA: TGTGCCAGCAGCTTAGACACGAACACTGAAGCTTTCTTT.

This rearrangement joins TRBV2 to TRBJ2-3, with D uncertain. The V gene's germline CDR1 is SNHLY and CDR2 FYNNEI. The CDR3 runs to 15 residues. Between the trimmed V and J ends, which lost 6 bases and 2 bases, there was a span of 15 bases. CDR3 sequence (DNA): TGTGCCAGCAGAGCTTCCATAAGCAACACAGATACGCAGTATTTT. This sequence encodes CASRASISNTDTQYF.

CDR3 protein: CASTPGGSYNEQFF. CDR3 nucleotides: TGTGCCAGCACGCCGGGGGGCTCCTACAATGAGCAGTTCTTC. This rearrangement joins TRBV6-5 to TRBJ2-1, with 7 bases fitting TRBD2. J lost 0 bases, V lost 7 bases, and 3 bases had no gene match. There are 14 residues in the CDR3. Germline assignment: CDR1 MNHEY and CDR2 SVGAGI.

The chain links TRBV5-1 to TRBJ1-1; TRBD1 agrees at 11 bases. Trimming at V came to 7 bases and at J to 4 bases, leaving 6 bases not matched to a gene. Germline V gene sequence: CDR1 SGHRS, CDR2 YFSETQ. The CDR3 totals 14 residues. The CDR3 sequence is CASRSGQGGTEAFF. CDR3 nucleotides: TGCGCCAGCCGATCGGGACAGGGGGGCACTGAAGCTTTCTTT. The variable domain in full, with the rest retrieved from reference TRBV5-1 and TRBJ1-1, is KAGVTQTPRYLIKTRGQQVTLSCSPISGHRSVSWYQQTPGQGLQFLFEYFSETQRNKGNFPGRFSGRQFSNSRSEMNVSTLELGDSALYLCASRSGQGGTEAFFGQGTRLTVV.

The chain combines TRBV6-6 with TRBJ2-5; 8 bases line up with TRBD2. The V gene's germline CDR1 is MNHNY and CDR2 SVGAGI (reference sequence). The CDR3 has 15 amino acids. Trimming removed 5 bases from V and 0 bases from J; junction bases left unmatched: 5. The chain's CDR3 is CASSLRGGHQETQYF. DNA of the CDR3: TGTGCCAGCAGTCTCCGGGGGGGGCACCAAGAGACCCAGTACTTC.

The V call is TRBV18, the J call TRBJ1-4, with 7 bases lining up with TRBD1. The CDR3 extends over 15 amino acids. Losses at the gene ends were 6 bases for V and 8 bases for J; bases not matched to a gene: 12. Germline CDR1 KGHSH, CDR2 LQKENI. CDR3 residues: CASSWLGDSPEKLFF. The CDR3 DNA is TGTGCCAGCTCCTGGTTGGGGGACAGCCCCGAAAAACTGTTTTTT. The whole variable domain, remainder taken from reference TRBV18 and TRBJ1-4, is NAGVMQNPRHLVRRRGQEARLRCSPMKGHSHVYWYRQLPEEGLKFMVYLQKENIIDESGMPKERFSAEFPKEGPSILRIQQVVRGDSAAYFCASSWLGDSPEKLFFGSGTQLSVL.

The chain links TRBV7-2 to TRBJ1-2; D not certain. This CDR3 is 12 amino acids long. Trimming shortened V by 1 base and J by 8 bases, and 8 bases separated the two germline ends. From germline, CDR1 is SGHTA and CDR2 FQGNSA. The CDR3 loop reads CASSLVPGGYTF. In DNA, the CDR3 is TGTGCCAGCAGCTTAGTTCCGGGGGGCTACACCTTC.

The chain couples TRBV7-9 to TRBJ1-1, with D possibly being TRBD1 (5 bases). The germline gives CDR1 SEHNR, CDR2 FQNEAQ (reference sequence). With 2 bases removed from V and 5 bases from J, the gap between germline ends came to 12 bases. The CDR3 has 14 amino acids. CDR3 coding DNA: TGTGCCAGCAGCTTAAGAGGGGAGGGAACTGAAGCTTTCTTT. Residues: CASSLRGEGTEAFF. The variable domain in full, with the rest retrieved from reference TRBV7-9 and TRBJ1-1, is DTGVSQNPRHKITKRGQNVTFRCDPISEHNRLYWYRQTLGQGPEFLTYFQNEAQLEKSRLLSDRFSAERPKGSFSTLEIQRTEQGDSAMYLCASSLRGEGTEAFFGQGTRLTVV.

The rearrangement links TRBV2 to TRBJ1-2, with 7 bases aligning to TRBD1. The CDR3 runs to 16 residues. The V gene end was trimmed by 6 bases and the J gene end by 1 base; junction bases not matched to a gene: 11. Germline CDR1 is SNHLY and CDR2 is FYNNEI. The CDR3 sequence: CASSKGRTGVNYGYTF. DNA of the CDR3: TGTGCCAGCAGCAAAGGAAGGACAGGCGTTAACTATGGCTACACCTTC.

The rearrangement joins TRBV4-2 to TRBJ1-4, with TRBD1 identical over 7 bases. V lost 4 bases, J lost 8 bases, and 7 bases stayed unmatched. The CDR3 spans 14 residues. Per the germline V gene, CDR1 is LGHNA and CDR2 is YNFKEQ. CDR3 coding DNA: TGTGCCAGCAGCCGGGGCAGGGGGGACGAAAAACTGTTTTTT. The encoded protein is CASSRGRGDEKLFF.

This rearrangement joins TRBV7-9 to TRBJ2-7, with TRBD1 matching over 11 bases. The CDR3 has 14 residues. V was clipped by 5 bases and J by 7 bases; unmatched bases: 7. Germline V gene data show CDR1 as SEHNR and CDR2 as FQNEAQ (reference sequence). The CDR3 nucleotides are TGTGCCAGCAGCCGGACAGGGGGCGAGTGGGAGCAGTACTTC. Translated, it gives CASSRTGGEWEQYF.

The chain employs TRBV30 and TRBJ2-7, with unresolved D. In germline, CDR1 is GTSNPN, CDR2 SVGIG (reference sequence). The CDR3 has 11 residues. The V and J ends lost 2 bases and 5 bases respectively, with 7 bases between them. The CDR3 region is CAWSSLHEQYF. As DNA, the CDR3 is TGTGCCTGGAGTTCTCTACACGAGCAGTACTTC.

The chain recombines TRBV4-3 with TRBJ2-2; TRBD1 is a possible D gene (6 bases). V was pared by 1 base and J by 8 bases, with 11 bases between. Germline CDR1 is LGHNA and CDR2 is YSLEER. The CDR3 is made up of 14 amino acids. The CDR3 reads CASSQVSGVGELFF. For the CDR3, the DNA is TGCGCCAGCAGCCAAGTCTCAGGGGTAGGGGAGCTGTTTTTT.

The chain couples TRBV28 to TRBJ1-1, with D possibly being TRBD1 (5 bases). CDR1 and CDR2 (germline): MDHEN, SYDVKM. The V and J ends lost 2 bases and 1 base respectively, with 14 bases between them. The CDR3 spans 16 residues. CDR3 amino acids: CASSLNYGGGNTEAFF. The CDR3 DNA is TGTGCCAGCAGTTTAAATTATGGGGGAGGGAACACTGAAGCTTTCTTT.